This T cell receptor beta chain was sequenced in a study of early T cells in non-severe SARS-CoV-2 infection. Study results and limitations: VDJdb matching skewed toward anti-spike CD8 responses, missing private and CD4 specificities.

TCRdb ran MiXCR on the 5' RACE reads and lists one entry per CDR3 protein. The sample carries some 80,000 distinct CDR3 sequences, 12% recorded once. In its sample, this clonotype was seen a few times. What it recognizes is unknown. Germline CDR1 reads MGHRA; CDR2 reads YSYEKL. Trimming removed 1 base at V and 4 bases at J, with 13 bases between. The CDR3 sequence is 15 residues long. The rearrangement uses TRBV4-1 and TRBJ1-1; D unclear. The sequenced sample consisted of whole blood. This TCR came from an adult who was a healthcare worker with PCR-confirmed SARS-CoV-2 infection or an uninfected control (not recorded which). The CDR3 DNA sequence: TGCGCCAGCAGCCAAGTGATGAACGCCGGCACTGAAGCTTTCTTT. Its protein product is CASSQVMNAGTEAFF.